The source of this TCR beta chain is a study of cytomegalovirus exposure and HLA in healthy donors. Study results and caveats: In vitro, three CMV-associated chains proved specific for CMV antigens.

Vbeta (60) and Jbeta (13) primers were used in the PCR. Authors' data handling: Later, an analysis found roughly 80 million unique TCR beta chains, and around 12 million of these were shared. Clones were read by immunoSEQ multiplex PCR, and TCRdb kept only the in-frame ones, dropping some. Clonal size and the V and J genes are those of that table, whereas D and trimming came from the DNA. The sample lists about 170,000 clones; roughly four fifths were seen once. With regard to this clone: Its antigen is not identified.

Healthy donors of bone marrow made up the group. The specimen was PBMCs. The receptor was isolated from a woman aged 30 to 39 in good health and CMV-seropositive.

The CDR3 region has the DNA TGTGCCAGCAGCTCTCCGACAGGGGGAACAGGAGAAGCTTTCTTT. This translates into CASSSPTGGTGEAFF. The V and J genes are TRBV7-2 and TRBJ1-1, with 9 nucleotides matching TRBD1. CDR1 and CDR2 from the germline V gene are SGHTA and FQGNSA. This CDR3 is built from 15 residues. The V and J ends lost 4 bases and 8 bases, in that order; junction bases with no gene match: 11.